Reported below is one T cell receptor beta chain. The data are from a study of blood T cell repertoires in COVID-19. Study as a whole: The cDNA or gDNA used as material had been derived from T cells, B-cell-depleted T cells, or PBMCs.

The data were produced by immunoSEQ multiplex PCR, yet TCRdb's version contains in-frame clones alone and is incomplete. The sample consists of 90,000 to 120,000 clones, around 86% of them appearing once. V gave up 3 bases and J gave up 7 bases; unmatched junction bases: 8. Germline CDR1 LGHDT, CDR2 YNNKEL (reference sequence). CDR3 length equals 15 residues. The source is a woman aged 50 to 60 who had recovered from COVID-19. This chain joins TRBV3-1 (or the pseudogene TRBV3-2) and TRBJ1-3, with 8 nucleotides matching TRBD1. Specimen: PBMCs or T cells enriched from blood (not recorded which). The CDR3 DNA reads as TGTGCCAGCAGCCAGCTGGACAGGGAAGGTAACACCATATATTTT. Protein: CASSQLDREGNTIYF.